The clone carrying this T cell receptor beta chain ranks as medium-sized in terms of frequency. TCRdb reprocessed the reads and reports one entry per CDR3 protein, with no DNA. The sample's table shows 5,000 to 6,000 distinct CDR3 sequences. The CDR3 extends over 13 amino acids. The germline gives CDR1 LGHDT, CDR2 YNNKEL (reference sequence). This record belongs to a study of diagnostic markers for celiac disease. Sequenced: either unsorted cells or a sorted T cell fraction (not recorded which). The receptor's source is a human donor. This table probably holds off-target reads from a library built for another chain. This chain links TRBV3-1 with TRBJ2-3. The CDR3 sequence is CASSLTVRDTQYF.